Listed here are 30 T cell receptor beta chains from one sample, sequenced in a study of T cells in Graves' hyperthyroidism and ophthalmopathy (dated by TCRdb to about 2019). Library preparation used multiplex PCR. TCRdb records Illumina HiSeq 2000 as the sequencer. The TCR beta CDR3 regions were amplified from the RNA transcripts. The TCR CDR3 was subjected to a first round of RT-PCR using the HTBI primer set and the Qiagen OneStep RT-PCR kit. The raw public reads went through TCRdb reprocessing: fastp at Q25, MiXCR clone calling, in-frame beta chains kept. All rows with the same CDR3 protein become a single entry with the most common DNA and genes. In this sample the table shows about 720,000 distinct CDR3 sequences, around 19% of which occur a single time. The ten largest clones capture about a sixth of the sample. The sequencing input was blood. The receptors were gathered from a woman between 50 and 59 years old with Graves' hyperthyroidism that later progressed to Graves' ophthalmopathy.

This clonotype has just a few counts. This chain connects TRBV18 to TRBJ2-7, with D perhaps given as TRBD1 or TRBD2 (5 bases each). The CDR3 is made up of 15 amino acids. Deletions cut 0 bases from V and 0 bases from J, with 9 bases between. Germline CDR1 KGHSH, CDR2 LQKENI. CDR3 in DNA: TGTGCCAGCTCACCACCGGGACGTCGCTCCTACGAGCAGTACTTC. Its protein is CASSPPGRRSYEQYF. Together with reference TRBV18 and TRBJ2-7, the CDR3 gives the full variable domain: NAGVMQNPRHLVRRRGQEARLRCSPMKGHSHVYWYRQLPEEGLKFMVYLQKENIIDESGMPKERFSAEFPKEGPSILRIQQVVRGDSAAYFCASSPPGRRSYEQYFGPGTRLTVT.

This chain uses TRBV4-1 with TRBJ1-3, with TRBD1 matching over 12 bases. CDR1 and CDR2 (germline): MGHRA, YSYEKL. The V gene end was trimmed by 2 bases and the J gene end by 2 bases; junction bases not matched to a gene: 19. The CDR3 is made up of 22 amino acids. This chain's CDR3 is CASSQKRLRDRGREGTGNTIYF. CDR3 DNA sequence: TGCGCCAGCAGCCAAAAGAGACTCCGGGACAGGGGGCGCGAGGGCACTGGAAACACCATATATTTT.

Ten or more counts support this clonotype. The CDR3 DNA reads as TGTGCCAGCAGCTTAGAGAGGACTAACACAGATACGCAGTATTTT. As protein: CASSLERTNTDTQYF. The chain recombines TRBV11-2 with TRBJ2-3, with a tentative D call TRBD2 (6 bases). The CDR3 has 15 residues. Per the germline V gene, CDR1 is SGHAT and CDR2 is FQNNGV. Trimming pared 0 bases from V and 2 bases from J, leaving 9 bases between.

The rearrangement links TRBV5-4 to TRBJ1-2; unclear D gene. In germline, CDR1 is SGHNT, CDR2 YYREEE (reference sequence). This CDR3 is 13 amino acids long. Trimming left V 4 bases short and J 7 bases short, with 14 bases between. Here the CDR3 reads CASSPDGYLGYTF. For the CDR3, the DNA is TGTGCCAGCAGCCCGGACGGTTATCTTGGCTACACCTTC.

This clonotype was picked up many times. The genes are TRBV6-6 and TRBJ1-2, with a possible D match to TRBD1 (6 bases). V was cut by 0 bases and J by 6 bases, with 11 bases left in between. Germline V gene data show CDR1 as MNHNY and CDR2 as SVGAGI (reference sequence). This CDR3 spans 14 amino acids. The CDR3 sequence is CASSYSPRGNGYTF. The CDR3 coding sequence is TGTGCCAGCAGTTACTCGCCGAGGGGGAATGGCTACACCTTC.

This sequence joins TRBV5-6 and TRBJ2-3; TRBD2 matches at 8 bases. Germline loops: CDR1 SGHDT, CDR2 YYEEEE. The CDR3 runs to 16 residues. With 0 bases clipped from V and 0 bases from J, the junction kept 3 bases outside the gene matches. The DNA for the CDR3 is TGTGCCAGCAGCTTGGTAGCGGGGTCTAGCACAGATACGCAGTATTTT. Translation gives CASSLVAGSSTDTQYF.

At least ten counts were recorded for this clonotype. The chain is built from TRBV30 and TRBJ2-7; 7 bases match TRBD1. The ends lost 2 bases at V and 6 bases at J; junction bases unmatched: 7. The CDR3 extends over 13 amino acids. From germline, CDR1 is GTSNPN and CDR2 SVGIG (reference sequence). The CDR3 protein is CAWSPDRLGEQYF. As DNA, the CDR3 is TGTGCCTGGAGTCCGGACAGGCTGGGCGAGCAGTACTTC.

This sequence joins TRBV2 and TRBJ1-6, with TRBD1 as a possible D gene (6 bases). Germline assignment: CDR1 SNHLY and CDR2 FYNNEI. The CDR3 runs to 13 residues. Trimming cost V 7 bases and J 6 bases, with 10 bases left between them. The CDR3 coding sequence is TGTGCCAGCAAGGGACAAGCTAATTCACCCCTCCACTTT. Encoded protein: CASKGQANSPLHF.

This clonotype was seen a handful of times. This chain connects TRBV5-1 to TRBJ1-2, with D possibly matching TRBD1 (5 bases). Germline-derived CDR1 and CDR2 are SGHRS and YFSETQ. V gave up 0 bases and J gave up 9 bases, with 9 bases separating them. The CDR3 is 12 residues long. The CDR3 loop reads CASSLGQGSYTF. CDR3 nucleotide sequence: TGCGCCAGCAGCTTGGGCCAGGGCAGCTACACCTTC.

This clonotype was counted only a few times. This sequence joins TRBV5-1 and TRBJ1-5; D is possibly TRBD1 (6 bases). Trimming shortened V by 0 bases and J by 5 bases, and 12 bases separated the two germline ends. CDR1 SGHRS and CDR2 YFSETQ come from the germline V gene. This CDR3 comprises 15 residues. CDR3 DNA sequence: TGCGCCAGCAGCTTGGAAGGGAGGGGGGATCAGCCCCAGCATTTT. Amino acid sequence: CASSLEGRGDQPQHF.

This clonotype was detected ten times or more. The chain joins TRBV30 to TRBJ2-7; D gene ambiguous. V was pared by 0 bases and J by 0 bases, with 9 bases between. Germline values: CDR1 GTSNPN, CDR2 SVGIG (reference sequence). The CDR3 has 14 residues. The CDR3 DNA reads TGTGCCTGGAGTGTGGTCCCGCTCTCCTACGAGCAGTACTTC. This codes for CAWSVVPLSYEQYF.

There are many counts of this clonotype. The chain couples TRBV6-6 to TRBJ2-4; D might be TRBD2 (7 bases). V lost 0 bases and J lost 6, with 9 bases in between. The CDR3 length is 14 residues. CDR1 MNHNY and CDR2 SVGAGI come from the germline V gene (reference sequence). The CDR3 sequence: CASSYSAGANIQYF. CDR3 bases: TGTGCCAGCAGTTACTCGGCGGGGGCAAACATTCAGTACTTC.

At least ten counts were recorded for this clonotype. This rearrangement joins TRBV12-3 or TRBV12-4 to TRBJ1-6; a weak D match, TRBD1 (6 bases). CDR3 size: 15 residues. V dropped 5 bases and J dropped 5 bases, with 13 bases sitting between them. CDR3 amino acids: CASSPDGTNNSPLHF. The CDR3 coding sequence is TGTGCCAGCAGTCCGGACGGGACAAATAATTCACCCCTCCACTTT.

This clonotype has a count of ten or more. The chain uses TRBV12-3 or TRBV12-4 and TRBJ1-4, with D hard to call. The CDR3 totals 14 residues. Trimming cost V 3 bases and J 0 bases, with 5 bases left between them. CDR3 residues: CASSFSSTNEKLFF. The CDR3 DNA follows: TGTGCCAGCAGTTTTTCCTCAACTAATGAAAAACTGTTTTTT.

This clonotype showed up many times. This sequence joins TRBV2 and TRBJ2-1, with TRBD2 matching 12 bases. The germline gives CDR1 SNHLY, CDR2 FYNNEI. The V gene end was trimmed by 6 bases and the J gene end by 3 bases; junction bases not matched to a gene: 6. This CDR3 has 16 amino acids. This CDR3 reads CASSPRLAGVYNEQFF. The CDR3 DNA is TGTGCCAGCAGCCCACGACTAGCGGGGGTCTACAATGAGCAGTTCTTC.

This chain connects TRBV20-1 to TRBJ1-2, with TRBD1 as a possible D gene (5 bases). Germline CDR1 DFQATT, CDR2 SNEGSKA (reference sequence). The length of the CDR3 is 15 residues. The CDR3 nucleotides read TGCAGGGCCCCGGAGGGGCTGGGGACTAACGGTGGCTACACCTTC. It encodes CRAPEGLGTNGGYTF.

CDR3 DNA: TGCGCCAGCAGCTTAAGCCCCGGGGTTGGTAATGAAAAACTGTTTTTT. Its translation: CASSLSPGVGNEKLFF. The rearrangement uses TRBV5-1 and TRBJ1-4, with D unresolved. The CDR3 contains 16 residues. Germline V gene data show CDR1 as SGHRS and CDR2 as YFSETQ. With 2 bases removed from V and 4 bases from J, the gap between germline ends came to 15 bases.

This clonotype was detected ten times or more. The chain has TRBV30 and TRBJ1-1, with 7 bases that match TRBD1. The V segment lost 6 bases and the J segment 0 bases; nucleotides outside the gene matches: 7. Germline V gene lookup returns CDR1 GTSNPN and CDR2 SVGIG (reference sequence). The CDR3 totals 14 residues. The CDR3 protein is CACLPDRMNTEAFF. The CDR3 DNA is TGTGCCTGCCTCCCGGACAGGATGAACACTGAAGCTTTCTTT.

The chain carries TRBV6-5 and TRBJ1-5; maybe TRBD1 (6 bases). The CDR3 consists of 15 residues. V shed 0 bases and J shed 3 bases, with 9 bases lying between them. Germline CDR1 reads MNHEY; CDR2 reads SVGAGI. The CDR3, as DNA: TGTGCCAGCAGTTACTCGGGACAAGACAATCAGCCCCAGCATTTT. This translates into CASSYSGQDNQPQHF.

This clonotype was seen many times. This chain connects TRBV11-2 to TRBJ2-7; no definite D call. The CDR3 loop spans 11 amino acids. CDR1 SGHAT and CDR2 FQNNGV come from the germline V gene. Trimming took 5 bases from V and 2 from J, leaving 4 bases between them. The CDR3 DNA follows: TGTGCCAGCAGCGTTACCTACGAGCAGTACTTC. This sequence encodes CASSVTYEQYF.

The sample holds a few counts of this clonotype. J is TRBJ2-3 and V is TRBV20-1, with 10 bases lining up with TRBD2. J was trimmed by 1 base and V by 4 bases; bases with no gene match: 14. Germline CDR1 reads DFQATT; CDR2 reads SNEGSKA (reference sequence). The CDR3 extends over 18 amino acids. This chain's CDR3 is CSANSEGGGLAGTDTQYF. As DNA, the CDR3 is TGCAGTGCTAATTCTGAGGGGGGAGGACTAGCGGGCACAGATACGCAGTATTTT.

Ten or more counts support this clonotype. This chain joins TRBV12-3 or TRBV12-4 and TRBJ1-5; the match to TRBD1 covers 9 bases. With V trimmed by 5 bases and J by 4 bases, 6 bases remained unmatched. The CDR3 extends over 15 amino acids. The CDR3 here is CASSRGTGNNQPQHF. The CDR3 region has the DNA TGTGCCAGCAGTCGAGGGACAGGGAATAATCAGCCCCAGCATTTT.

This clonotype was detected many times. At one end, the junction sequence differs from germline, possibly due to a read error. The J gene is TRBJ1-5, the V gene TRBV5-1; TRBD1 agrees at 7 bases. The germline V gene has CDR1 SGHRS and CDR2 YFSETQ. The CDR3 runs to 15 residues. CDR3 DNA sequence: TGTGCCAGCAGCTTGACAGGGTCTGGGAATCAGCCCCAGCATTTT. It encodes CASSLTGSGNQPQHF.

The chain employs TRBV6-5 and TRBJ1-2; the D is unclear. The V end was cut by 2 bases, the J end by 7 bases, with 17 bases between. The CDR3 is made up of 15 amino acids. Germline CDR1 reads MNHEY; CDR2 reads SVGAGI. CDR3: CASSYDPCLISGYTF. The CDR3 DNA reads TGTGCCAGCAGTTACGACCCATGTTTAATCTCTGGCTACACCTTC.

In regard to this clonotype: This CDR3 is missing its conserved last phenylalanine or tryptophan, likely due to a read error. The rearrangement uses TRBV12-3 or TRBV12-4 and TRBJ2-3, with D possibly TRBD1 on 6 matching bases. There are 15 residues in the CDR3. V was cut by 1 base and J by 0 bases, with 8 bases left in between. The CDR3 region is CASSLVGASTDTQYS. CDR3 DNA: TGTGCCAGCAGTTTAGTGGGGGCCAGCACAGATACGCAGTATTCT.

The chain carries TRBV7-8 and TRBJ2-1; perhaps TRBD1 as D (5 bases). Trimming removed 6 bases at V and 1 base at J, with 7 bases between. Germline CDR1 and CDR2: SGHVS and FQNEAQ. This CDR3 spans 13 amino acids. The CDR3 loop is CASRDISYNEQFF. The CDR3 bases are TGTGCCAGCAGGGACATTTCCTACAATGAGCAGTTCTTC.

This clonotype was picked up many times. CDR3 sequence (DNA): TGTGCCAGCAGTTCACCCCCCTGGGACTCTGGGAACACTGAAGCTTTCTTT. It translates to CASSSPPWDSGNTEAFF. J is TRBJ1-1 and V is TRBV12-3 or TRBV12-4, with a tentative D call TRBD1 (5 bases). The CDR3 has 17 residues. Between the trimmed V and J ends, which lost 4 bases and 1 base, there was a span of 19 bases.

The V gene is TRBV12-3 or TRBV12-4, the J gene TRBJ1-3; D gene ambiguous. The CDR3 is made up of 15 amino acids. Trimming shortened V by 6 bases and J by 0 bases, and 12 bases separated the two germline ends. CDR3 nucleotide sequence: TGTGCCAGCAGACGCGGCCAGCTCTCTGGAAACACCATATATTTT. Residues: CASRRGQLSGNTIYF.

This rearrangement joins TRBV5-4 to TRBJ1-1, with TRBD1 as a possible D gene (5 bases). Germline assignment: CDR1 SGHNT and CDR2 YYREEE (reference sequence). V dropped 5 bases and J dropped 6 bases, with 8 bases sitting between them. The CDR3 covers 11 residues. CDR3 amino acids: CASRGEAEAFF. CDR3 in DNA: TGTGCCAGCAGGGGGGAAGCTGAAGCTTTCTTT.

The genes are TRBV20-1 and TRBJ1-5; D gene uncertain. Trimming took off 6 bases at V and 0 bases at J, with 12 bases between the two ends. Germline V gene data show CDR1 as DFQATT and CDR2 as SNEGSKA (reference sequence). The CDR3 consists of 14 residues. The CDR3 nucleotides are TGCAGTGCCCTCCGGGCCAGTAGCAATCAGCCCCAGCATTTT. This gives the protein CSALRASSNQPQHF.